This record looks at one T cell receptor (beta chain) sequence and its context. Antigen specificity is unknown. The data derive from a study of identical twins. Whole-study results and caveats: Among out-of-frame alpha sequences shared by twins, low generation probability occurred in excess. Cross-sectional statistics, not tracking of the same donors, supported the conclusions. Out-of-frame beta sequences exhibited a weaker degree of excess twin sharing. The abundant beta clonotypes from cord blood had fewer insertions, and memory repertoires had none of this.

TCRdb reprocessed the 5' RACE reads via MiXCR and lists one record per CDR3 protein. The sample lists fewer than 250,000 distinct CDR3 sequences, approximately 7.8% occurring once. The sample also formed part of further work on yellow fever vaccine responses in identical twins.

The sample taken for sequencing was CD8+ T cells sorted from blood. The TCR originated in a woman aged 18-29 years in good health.

The CDR3 reads CASSVVETGYNEQFF. The CDR3 DNA reads as TGTGCCAGCAGTGTTGTAGAGACAGGGTACAATGAGCAGTTCTTC. This chain joins TRBV2 and TRBJ2-1, with 7 positions matching TRBD1. The CDR3 consists of 15 residues. V lost 4 bases to trimming and J lost 4 bases; unmatched junction nucleotides: 7. Per germline, CDR1 SNHLY and CDR2 FYNNEI.